Described below is a single TCR beta chain sequence and its context. The germline V and J ends were trimmed by 4 bases and 3 bases, with 9 bases remaining between them. Germline CDR1 and CDR2: KGHSH and LQKENI. The CDR3 runs to 13 residues. These data are taken from a study of human T cells and chemical hapten exposure. On the study more broadly: How much TCR each sample yielded varied, mostly because pooled library volumes differed slightly.

It was from unfractionated whole blood that total RNA was extracted. Library construction involved attaching unique molecular identifiers to individual cDNA molecules, which allowed quantitative, reproducible TCR counting. TCRdb re-called the 5' RACE reads with MiXCR, one entry per CDR3 protein. The table has 75,000 or so distinct CDR3 sequences, approximately 15% seen once. This clonotype originated in a female donor in good health. The J gene is TRBJ1-1, the V gene TRBV18, with D maybe TRBD1 (5 bases). In nucleotides, the CDR3 is TGTGCCAGCTCACGGGACGGTTACACTGAAGCTTTCTTT. As protein: CASSRDGYTEAFF.